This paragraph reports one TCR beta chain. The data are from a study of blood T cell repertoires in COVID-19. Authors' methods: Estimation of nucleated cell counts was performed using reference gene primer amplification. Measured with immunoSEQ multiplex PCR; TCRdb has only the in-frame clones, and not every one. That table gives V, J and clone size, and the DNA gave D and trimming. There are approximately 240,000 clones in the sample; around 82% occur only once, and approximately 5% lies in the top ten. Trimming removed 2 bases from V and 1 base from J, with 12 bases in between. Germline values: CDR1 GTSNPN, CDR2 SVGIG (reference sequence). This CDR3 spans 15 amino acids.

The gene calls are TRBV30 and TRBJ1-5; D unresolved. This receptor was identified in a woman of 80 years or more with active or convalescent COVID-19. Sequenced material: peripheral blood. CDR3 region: CAWSPTGRSNQPQHF. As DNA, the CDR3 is TGTGCCTGGAGTCCCACCGGTAGAAGCAATCAGCCCCAGCATTTT.